This passage covers 6 T cell receptor beta chains from one sample sequenced in a study of blood T cell repertoires in COVID-19. The data were produced by immunoSEQ multiplex PCR, yet TCRdb's version contains in-frame clones alone and is incomplete. The repertoire holds some 400,000 clones, with approximately 87% as singletons. Sequencing used peripheral blood. These receptors all stem from a woman aged 55-70 years with COVID-19, enrolled during active disease.

CDR3 bases: TGTGCCAGCAGTACCCGCGGGGAGGAGACCCAGTACTTC. It specifies CASSTRGEETQYF. The chain employs TRBV28 and TRBJ2-5; a weak D match, TRBD2 (6 bases). Germline V gene data show CDR1 as MDHEN and CDR2 as SYDVKM. V was clipped by 5 bases and J by 5 bases, with 12 bases between them. The CDR3 runs 13 residues.

The V call is TRBV20-1, the J call TRBJ1-1, with D unclear. V lost 2 bases and J 4 bases, leaving 5 bases between the germline ends. CDR3 size: 11 residues. CDR1 and CDR2 from the germline V gene are DFQATT and SNEGSKA (reference sequence). The CDR3 loop reads CSARPFTEAFF. CDR3 sequence (DNA): TGCAGTGCTAGACCTTTCACTGAAGCTTTCTTT.

The rearrangement uses TRBV5-8 and TRBJ1-5, with a possible D match to TRBD1 (6 bases). Trimming removed 4 bases at V and 5 bases at J, with 16 bases between. CDR3 size: 15 residues. Germline V gene data show CDR1 as SGHTS and CDR2 as YDEGEE. The CDR3 region is CASSRTGLWDQPQHF. The CDR3 region has the DNA TGTGCCAGCAGCAGAACAGGGTTATGGGATCAGCCCCAGCATTTT.

A few counts support this clone. The V and J genes are TRBV18 and TRBJ1-4, with TRBD1 matching 7 bases. Germline V gene data show CDR1 as KGHSH and CDR2 as LQKENI. J lost 6 bases, V lost 3 bases, and 7 bases had no gene match. The CDR3 has 15 residues. The CDR3 spells CASSPRDSRDEKLFF. Written as DNA, the CDR3 is TGTGCCAGCTCACCTCGGGACAGTCGGGATGAAAAACTGTTTTTT.

V gene TRBV7-3 combines with J gene TRBJ1-1; D is possibly TRBD1 (5 bases). The CDR3 has 15 amino acids. The V and J ends lost 4 bases and 1 base respectively, with 13 bases between them. Germline V gene data show CDR1 as SGHTA and CDR2 as FQGTGA. CDR3 amino acids: CASSSSRDSNTEAFF. CDR3 coding DNA: TGTGCCAGCAGCTCCTCCAGGGACTCGAACACTGAAGCTTTCTTT.

This chain connects TRBV7-3 to TRBJ2-3, with D uncertain. Germline V gene data show CDR1 as SGHTA and CDR2 as FQGTGA. There are 13 residues in the CDR3. V lost 2 bases, J lost 3 bases, and 6 bases lay in between. CDR3 loop: CASSLVSTDTQYF. As DNA, the CDR3 is TGTGCCAGCAGCTTAGTTAGTACAGATACGCAGTATTTT.